A single sample is the source of the 5 T cell receptor beta chains below, sequenced in a study of T-cell memory formation after mild COVID-19. TCRdb re-called the 5' RACE reads with MiXCR, one entry per CDR3 protein. This table has about 270,000 distinct CDR3 sequences, roughly 18% appearing once. The sample consisted of PBMCs or a T cell subset sorted from them (not recorded which). These receptor sequences come from a man between 18 and 35 years old who had mild COVID-19 (a few samples of this study predate the infection). Cell type and time point are not known.

The chain is built from TRBV9 and TRBJ2-5, with 11 bases lining up with TRBD1. This CDR3 region has 17 residues. From germline, CDR1 is SGDLS and CDR2 YYNGEE. After removal of 4 bases from V and 1 base from J, the junction contained 9 bases not matched to a gene. The CDR3, as DNA: TGTGCCAGCAGCCCTCGGACAGGGGGCTTCCCCCAAGAGACCCAGTACTTC. It is translated as CASSPRTGGFPQETQYF. Supplemented by reference TRBV9 and TRBJ2-5, the full variable domain reads DSGVTQTPKHLITATGQRVTLRCSPRSGDLSVYWYQQSLDQGLQFLIQYYNGEERAKGNILERFSAQQFPDLHSELNLSSLELGDSALYFCASSPRTGGFPQETQYFGPGTRLLVL.

In its sample, this clonotype was seen a few times. The chain couples TRBV7-2 to TRBJ1-2; a weak D match, TRBD1 (5 bases). V lost 4 bases and J 4 bases, leaving 10 bases between the germline ends. The CDR3 loop spans 13 amino acids. The V gene's germline CDR1 is SGHTA and CDR2 FQGNSA. The CDR3 DNA is TGTGCCAGCAGCTATGACCAGGGCTATGGCTACACCTTC. It is translated as CASSYDQGYGYTF.

The rearrangement joins TRBV4-3 to TRBJ1-2; weak D call: TRBD1 (6 bases). This CDR3 is 14 amino acids long. Trimming removed 3 bases from V and 7 bases from J, with 15 bases in between. Germline V gene data show CDR1 as LGHNA and CDR2 as YSLEER. CDR3 protein: CASSQTAGTSGYTF. DNA of the CDR3: TGCGCCAGCAGCCAGACTGCCGGGACATCTGGCTACACCTTC.

This clonotype has only a few counts. This chain links TRBV7-9 with TRBJ1-1, with no clear D. From germline, CDR1 is SEHNR and CDR2 FQNEAQ (reference sequence). The ends were cut back, 5 bases at V and 1 base at J, with 8 bases in the middle. The CDR3 is 13 amino acids. The CDR3 DNA follows: TGTGCCAGCAGCGTTACACAGAACACTGAAGCTTTCTTT. As protein: CASSVTQNTEAFF.

This clonotype was observed a handful of times. V usage is TRBV12-3 or TRBV12-4 and J usage is TRBJ2-2, with unresolved D. This CDR3 contains 14 residues. The V end lost 3 bases, the J end lost 6 bases, and 11 bases lay between the germline ends. The CDR3 is CASSFKPGAGELFF. CDR3 bases: TGTGCCAGCAGTTTTAAGCCCGGAGCCGGGGAGCTGTTTTTT.